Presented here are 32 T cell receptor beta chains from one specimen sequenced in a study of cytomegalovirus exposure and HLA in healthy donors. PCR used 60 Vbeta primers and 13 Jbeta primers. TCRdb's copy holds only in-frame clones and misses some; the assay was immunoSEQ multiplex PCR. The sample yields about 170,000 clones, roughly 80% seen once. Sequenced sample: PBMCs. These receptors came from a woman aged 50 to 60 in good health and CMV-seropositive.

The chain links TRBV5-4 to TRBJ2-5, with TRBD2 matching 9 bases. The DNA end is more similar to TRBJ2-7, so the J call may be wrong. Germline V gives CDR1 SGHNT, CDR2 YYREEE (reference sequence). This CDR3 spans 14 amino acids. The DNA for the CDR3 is TGTGCCAGCAGCTTAGCGGGAGGACCCTACGAGCAGTACTTC. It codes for CASSLAGGPYEQYF.

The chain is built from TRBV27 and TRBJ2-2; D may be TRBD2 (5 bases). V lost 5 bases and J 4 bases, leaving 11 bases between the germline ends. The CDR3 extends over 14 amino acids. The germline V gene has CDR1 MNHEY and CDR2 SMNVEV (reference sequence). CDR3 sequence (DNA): TGTGCCAGCAGTCCCCGGGGATTCACCGGGGAGCTGTTTTTT. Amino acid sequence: CASSPRGFTGELFF.

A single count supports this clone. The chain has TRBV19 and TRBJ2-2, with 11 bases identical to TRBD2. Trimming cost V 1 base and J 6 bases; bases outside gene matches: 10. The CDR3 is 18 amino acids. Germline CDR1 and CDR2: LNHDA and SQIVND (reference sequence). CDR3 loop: CASSIGRGSGGAAGELFF. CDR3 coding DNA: TGTGCCAGTAGTATAGGCCGGGGTAGCGGGGGGGCCGCCGGGGAGCTGTTTTTT.

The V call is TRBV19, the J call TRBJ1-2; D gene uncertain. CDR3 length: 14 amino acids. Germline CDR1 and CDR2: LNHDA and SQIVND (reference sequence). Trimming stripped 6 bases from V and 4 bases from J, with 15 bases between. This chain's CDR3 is CASSLEKPFYGYTF. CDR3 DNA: TGTGCCAGTAGCCTAGAGAAACCCTTCTATGGCTACACCTTC.

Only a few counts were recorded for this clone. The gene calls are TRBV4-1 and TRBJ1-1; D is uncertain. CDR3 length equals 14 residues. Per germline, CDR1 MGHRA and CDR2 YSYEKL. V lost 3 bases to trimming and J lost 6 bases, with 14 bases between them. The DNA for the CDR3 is TGCGCCAGCAGCCATGGGTGGCGCGGCCCTGAAGCTTTCTTT. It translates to CASSHGWRGPEAFF.

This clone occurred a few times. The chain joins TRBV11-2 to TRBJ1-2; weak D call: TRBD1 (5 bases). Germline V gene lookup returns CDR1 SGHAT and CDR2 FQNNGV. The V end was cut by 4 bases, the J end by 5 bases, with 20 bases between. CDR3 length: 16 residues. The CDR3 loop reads CASSSLERGSGYGYTF. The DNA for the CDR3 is TGTGCCAGCAGCTCCCTGGAAAGGGGTTCAGGATATGGCTACACCTTC.

The CDR3 here is CASSLHGSAFF. CDR3 nucleotide sequence: TGTGCCAGCAGCTTGCACGGTTCAGCTTTCTTT. The chain has TRBV5-8 and TRBJ1-1; D unresolved. Trimming stripped 1 base from V and 10 bases from J, with 8 bases between. The CDR3 extends over 11 amino acids. The germline V gene has CDR1 SGHTS and CDR2 YDEGEE. Complete variable domain (other parts from reference TRBV5-8 and TRBJ1-1): EAGVTQSPTHLIKTRGQQATLRCSPISGHTSVYWYQQALGLGLQFLLWYDEGEERNRGNFPPRFSGRQFPNYSSELNVNALELEDSALYLCASSLHGSAFFGQGTRLTVV.

CDR3 sequence reads: CASSLRTGELTEAFF. CDR3 nucleotides: TGTGCCAGCAGCCTAAGGACAGGCGAGTTAACTGAAGCTTTCTTT. The rearrangement links TRBV7-3 to TRBJ1-1; TRBD1 matches 7 bases. This CDR3 contains 15 residues. V shed 5 bases, J shed 5 bases, and the junction held 11 bases outside the gene matches. Germline V gives CDR1 SGHTA, CDR2 FQGTGA.

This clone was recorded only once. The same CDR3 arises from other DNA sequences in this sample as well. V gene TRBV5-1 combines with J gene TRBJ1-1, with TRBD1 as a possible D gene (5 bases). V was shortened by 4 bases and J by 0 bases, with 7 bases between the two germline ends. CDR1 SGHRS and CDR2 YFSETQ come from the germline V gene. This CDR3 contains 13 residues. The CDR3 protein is CASSLTVNTEAFF. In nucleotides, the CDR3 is TGCGCCAGCAGCCTGACAGTGAACACTGAAGCTTTCTTT.

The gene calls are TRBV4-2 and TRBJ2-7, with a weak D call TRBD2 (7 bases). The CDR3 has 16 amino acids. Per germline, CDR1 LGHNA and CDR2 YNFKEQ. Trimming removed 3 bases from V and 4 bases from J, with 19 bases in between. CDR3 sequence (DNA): TGTGCCAGCAGCCATAATGGTGGCGGGGGCGCGTACGAGCAGTACTTC. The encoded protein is CASSHNGGGGAYEQYF.

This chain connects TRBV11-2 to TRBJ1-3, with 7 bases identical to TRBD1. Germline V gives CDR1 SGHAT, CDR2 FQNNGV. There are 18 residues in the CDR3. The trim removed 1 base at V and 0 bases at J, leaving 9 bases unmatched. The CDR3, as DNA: TGTGCCAGCAGCTTAGTTCCGGCAGGGGGTTCCTCTGGAAACACCATATATTTT. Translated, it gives CASSLVPAGGSSGNTIYF.

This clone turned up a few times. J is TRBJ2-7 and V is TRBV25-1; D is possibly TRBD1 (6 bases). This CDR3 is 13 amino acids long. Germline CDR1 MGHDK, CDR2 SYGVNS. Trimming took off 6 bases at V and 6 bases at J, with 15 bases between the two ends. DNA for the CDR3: TGTGCCAGCAGCCTTGCACAGGGATTCGAGCAGTACTTC. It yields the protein CASSLAQGFEQYF.

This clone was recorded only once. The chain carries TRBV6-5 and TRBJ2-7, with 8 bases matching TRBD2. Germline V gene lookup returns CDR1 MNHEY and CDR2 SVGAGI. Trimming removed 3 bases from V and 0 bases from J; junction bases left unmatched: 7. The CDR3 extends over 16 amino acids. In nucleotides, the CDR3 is TGTGCCAGCAGTTATAACCCGCGGGGGGACTCCTACGAGCAGTACTTC. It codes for CASSYNPRGDSYEQYF.

The CDR3 nucleotides are TGTGCCAGCAGCTTAGGGGGCGCAGGCGACTATGGCTACACCTTC. Amino acids: CASSLGGAGDYGYTF. This chain joins TRBV11-2 and TRBJ1-2; tentatively, D is TRBD1 (5 bases). The V gene lost 1 base and the J gene lost 3 bases, with 12 bases spanning the gap. The CDR3 runs 15 residues. CDR1 SGHAT and CDR2 FQNNGV come from the germline V gene.

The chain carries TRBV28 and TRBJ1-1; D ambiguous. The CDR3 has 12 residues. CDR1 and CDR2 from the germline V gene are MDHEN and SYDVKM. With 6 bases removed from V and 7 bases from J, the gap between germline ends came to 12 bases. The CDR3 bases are TGTGCCAGCAGCGGAGGTCCTATTGAAGCTTTCTTT. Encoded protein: CASSGGPIEAFF.

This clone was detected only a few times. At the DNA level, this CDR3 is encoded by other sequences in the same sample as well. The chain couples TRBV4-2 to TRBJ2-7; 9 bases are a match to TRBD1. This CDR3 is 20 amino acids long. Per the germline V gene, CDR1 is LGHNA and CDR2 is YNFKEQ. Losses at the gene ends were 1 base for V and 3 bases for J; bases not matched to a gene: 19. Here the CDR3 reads CASSQGPLDAWGQGFYEQYF. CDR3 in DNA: TGTGCCAGCAGCCAAGGGCCCTTAGATGCTTGGGGACAGGGCTTCTACGAGCAGTACTTC.

Written as DNA, the CDR3 is TGTGCCAGCTTCCGTGGGGGGGAAGGGACAGATACGCAGTATTTT. Translation gives CASFRGGEGTDTQYF. The chain recombines TRBV28 with TRBJ2-3; 7 nucleotides match TRBD2. Germline CDR1 MDHEN, CDR2 SYDVKM. The CDR3 covers 15 residues. With 8 bases clipped from V and 3 bases from J, the junction kept 11 bases outside the gene matches.

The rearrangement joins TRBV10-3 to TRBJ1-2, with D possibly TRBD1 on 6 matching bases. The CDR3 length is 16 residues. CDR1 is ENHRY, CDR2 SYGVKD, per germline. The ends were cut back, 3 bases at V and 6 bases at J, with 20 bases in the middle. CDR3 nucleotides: TGTGCCATCAGTGAAGCGCCCCGAACAGGGTTCCATGGCTACACCTTC. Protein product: CAISEAPRTGFHGYTF.

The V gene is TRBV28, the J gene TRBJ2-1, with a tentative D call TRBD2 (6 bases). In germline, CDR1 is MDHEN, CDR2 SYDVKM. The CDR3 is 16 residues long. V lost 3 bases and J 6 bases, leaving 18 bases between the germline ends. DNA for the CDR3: TGTGCCAGCAGTTTTCGTCCCTCCGGGAGAGGCAATGAGCAGTTCTTC. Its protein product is CASSFRPSGRGNEQFF.

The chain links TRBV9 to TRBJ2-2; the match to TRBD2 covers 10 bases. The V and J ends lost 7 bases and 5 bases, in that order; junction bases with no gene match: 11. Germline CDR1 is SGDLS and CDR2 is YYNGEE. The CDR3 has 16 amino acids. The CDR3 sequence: CASRFGLAGETGELFF. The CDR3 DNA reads TGTGCCAGCCGGTTTGGCCTAGCGGGAGAGACCGGGGAGCTGTTTTTT. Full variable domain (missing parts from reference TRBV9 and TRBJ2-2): DSGVTQTPKHLITATGQRVTLRCSPRSGDLSVYWYQQSLDQGLQFLIQYYNGEERAKGNILERFSAQQFPDLHSELNLSSLELGDSALYFCASRFGLAGETGELFFGEGSRLTVL.

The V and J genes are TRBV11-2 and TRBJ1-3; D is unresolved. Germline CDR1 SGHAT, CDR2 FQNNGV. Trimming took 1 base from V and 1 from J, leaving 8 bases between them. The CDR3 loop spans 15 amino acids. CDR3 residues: CASSLVSGSGNTIYF. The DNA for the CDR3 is TGTGCCAGCAGCTTAGTGTCGGGATCTGGAAACACCATATATTTT.

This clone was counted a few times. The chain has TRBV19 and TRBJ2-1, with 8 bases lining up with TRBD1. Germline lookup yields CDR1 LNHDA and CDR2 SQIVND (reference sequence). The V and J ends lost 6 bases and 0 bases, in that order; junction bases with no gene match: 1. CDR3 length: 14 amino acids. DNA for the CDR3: TGTGCCAGTAGGACAGGGGTCTCCTACAATGAGCAGTTCTTC. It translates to CASRTGVSYNEQFF.

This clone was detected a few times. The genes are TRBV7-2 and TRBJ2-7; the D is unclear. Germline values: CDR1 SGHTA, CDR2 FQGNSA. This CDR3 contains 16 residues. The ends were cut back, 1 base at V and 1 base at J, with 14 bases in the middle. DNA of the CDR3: TGTGCCAGCAGCTTAGGACCGCACAGACAATCCTACGAGCAGTACTTC. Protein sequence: CASSLGPHRQSYEQYF.

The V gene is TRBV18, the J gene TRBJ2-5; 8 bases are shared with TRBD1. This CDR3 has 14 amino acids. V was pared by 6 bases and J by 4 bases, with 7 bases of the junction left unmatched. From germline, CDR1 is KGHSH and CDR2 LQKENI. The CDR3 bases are TGTGCCAGCTCCCTAAGGCAGGGGGCAGAGACCCAGTACTTC. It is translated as CASSLRQGAETQYF.

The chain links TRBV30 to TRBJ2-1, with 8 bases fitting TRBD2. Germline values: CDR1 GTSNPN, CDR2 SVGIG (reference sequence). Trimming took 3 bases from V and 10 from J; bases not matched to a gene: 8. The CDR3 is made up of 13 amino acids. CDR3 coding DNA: TGTGCCTGGAGCGGGGGGGCCTTTAGGGAGCAGTTCTTC. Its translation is CAWSGGAFREQFF. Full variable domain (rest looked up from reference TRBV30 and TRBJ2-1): SQTIHQWPATLVQPVGSPLSLECTVEGTSNPNLYWYRQAAGRGLQLLFYSVGIGQISSEVPQNLSASRPQDRQFILSSKKLLLSDSGFYLCAWSGGAFREQFFGPGTRLTVL.

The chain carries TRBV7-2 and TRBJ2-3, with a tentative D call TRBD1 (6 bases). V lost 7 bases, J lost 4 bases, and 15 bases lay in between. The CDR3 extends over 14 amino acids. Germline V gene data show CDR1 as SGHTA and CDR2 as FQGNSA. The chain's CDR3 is CASNQDSFPDTQYF. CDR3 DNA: TGTGCCAGCAACCAGGACAGTTTCCCAGATACGCAGTATTTT. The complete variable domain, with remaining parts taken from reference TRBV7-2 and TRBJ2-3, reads GAGVSQSPSNKVTEKGKDVELRCDPISGHTALYWYRQSLGQGLEFLIYFQGNSAPDKSGLPSDRFSAERTGGSVSTLTIQRTQQEDSAVYLCASNQDSFPDTQYFGPGTRLTVL.

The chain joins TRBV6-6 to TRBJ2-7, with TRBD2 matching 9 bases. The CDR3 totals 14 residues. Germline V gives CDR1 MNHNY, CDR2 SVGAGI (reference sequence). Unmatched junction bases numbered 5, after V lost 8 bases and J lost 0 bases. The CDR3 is CASERTSASYEQYF. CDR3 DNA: TGTGCCAGCGAAAGGACTAGCGCCTCCTACGAGCAGTACTTC.

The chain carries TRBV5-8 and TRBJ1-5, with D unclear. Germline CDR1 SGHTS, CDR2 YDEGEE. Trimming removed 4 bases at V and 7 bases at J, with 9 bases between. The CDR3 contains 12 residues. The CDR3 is CASSLYNQPQHF. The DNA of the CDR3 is TGTGCCAGCAGCCTGTACAACCAGCCCCAGCATTTT.

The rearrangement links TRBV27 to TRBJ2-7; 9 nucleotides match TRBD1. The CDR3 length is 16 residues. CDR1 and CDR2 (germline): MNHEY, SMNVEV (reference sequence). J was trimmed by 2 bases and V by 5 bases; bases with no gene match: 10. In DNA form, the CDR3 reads TGTGCCAGCAGTCGCGACCGGGACAGGGTTACCTACGAGCAGTACTTC. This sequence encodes CASSRDRDRVTYEQYF.

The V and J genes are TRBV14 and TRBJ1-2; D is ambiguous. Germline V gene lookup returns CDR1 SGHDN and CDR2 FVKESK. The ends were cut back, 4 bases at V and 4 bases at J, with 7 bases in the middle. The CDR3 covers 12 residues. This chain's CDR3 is CASSPTGYGYTF. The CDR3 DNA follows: TGTGCCAGCAGCCCGACGGGCTATGGCTACACCTTC.

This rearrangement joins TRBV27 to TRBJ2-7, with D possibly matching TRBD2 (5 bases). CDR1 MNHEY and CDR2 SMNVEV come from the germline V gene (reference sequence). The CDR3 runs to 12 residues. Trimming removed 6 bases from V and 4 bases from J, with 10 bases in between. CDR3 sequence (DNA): TGTGCCAGCAGCCTATCGGGGTACGAGCAGTACTTC. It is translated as CASSLSGYEQYF.

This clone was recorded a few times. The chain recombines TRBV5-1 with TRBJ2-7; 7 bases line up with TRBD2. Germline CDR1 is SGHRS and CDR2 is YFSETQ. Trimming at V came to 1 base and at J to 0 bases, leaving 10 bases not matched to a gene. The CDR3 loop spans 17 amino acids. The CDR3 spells CASSLSQGLADSYEQYF. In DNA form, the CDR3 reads TGCGCCAGCAGCTTGTCCCAAGGTCTAGCGGACTCCTACGAGCAGTACTTC.